This passage covers 28 T cell receptor beta chains from one sample sequenced in a study of T cell clones after liver transplantation. The assay was immunoSEQ multiplex PCR, and TCRdb's table has in-frame clones only and misses some. The sample has 8,500 to 10,000 clones; roughly 72% are singletons. Sequences were derived from CD8+ T cells from blood, sampled at the roughly 16-month timepoint. The receptor source for this set is a human patient who received a liver transplant. Some T cells may be the graft donor's.

This clone was observed a few times. This sequence joins TRBV11-3 and TRBJ1-2, with a weak D call TRBD1 (6 bases). CDR3 length: 13 amino acids. Trimming took off 5 bases at V and 2 bases at J, with 9 bases between the two ends. CDR1 is SGHNT, CDR2 YENEEA, per germline. The DNA for the CDR3 is TGTGCCAGCAGCGACACAGGGAACTATGGCTACACCTTC. This codes for CASSDTGNYGYTF.

This clone was counted once. Other DNA sequences in the sample encode the same CDR3. This CDR3 reads CATSRDRGNTEAFF. The CDR3 DNA sequence: TGTGCCACCAGCAGAGATCGAGGGAACACTGAAGCTTTCTTT. The chain combines TRBV15 with TRBJ1-1; no clear D. V lost 0 bases and J lost 1, with 6 bases in between. CDR3 length equals 14 residues. In germline, CDR1 is LNHNV, CDR2 YYDKDF (reference sequence). Full variable domain (missing parts from reference TRBV15 and TRBJ1-1): DAMVIQNPRYQVTQFGKPVTLSCSQTLNHNVMYWYQQKSSQAPKLLFHYYDKDFNNEADTPDNFQSRRPNTSFCFLDIRSPGLGDTAMYLCATSRDRGNTEAFFGQGTRLTVV.

The genes are TRBV19 and TRBJ2-3; D possibly corresponds to TRBD2 (6 bases). The CDR3 consists of 16 residues. Germline V gene lookup returns CDR1 LNHDA and CDR2 SQIVND (reference sequence). Trimming took off 5 bases at V and 0 bases at J, with 15 bases between the two ends. The CDR3 nucleotides are TGTGCCAGTAGTCCACGGGGACTTGCTAGCACAGATACGCAGTATTTT. Protein sequence: CASSPRGLASTDTQYF.

The gene calls are TRBV18 and TRBJ1-1; no clear D. The CDR3 extends over 13 amino acids. Trimming pared 0 bases from V and 0 bases from J, leaving 2 bases between. Per the germline V gene, CDR1 is KGHSH and CDR2 is LQKENI. CDR3 sequence: CASSPPLNTEAFF. The CDR3 DNA reads as TGTGCCAGCTCACCACCATTGAACACTGAAGCTTTCTTT.

CDR3 sequence reads: CASSQGGLYNEQFF. The CDR3 nucleotides read TGCGCCAGCAGCCAGGGGGGCCTTTACAATGAGCAGTTCTTC. J is TRBJ2-1 and V is TRBV4-3; D may match TRBD1 or TRBD2 (6 bases each). Germline V CDR1 and CDR2: LGHNA, YSLEER. This CDR3 has 14 residues. Trimming shortened V by 3 bases and J by 4 bases, and 10 bases separated the two germline ends.

This clone occurred a few times. The chain recombines TRBV9 with TRBJ1-2; D may be TRBD1 (5 bases). This CDR3 is built from 12 residues. The V gene's germline CDR1 is SGDLS and CDR2 YYNGEE. V was pared by 5 bases and J by 14 bases, with 19 bases between. The CDR3 loop is CASSSGALVPTF. The DNA for the CDR3 is TGTGCCAGCAGTTCCGGGGCCCTCGTCCCGACCTTC.

The chain links TRBV19 to TRBJ2-3; D call uncertain. V lost 7 bases and J lost 4, with 12 bases in between. CDR3 length: 13 residues. The V gene's germline CDR1 is LNHDA and CDR2 SQIVND (reference sequence). The CDR3 bases are TGTGCCAGTACCGGTAGTTATGCAGATACGCAGTATTTT. This sequence encodes CASTGSYADTQYF. The variable domain in full, with the rest retrieved from reference TRBV19 and TRBJ2-3, is DGGITQSPKYLFRKEGQNVTLSCEQNLNHDAMYWYRQDPGQGLRLIYYSQIVNDFQKGDIAEGYSVSREKKESFPLTVTSAQKNPTAFYLCASTGSYADTQYFGPGTRLTVL.

The CDR3, as DNA: TGTGCCAGCAGTGATCCCATTATATATGGCTACACCTTC. As protein: CASSDPIIYGYTF. The rearrangement uses TRBV2 and TRBJ1-2, with D uncertain. Germline V lookup: CDR1 SNHLY, CDR2 FYNNEI. The CDR3 consists of 13 residues. V was cut by 3 bases and J by 5 bases, with 10 bases left in between.

The rearrangement links TRBV5-8 to TRBJ1-1; possibly TRBD1 for D (6 bases). The CDR3 sequence is 14 residues long. The V end lost 1 base, the J end lost 6 bases, and 13 bases lay between the germline ends. Per germline, CDR1 SGHTS and CDR2 YDEGEE. The CDR3 nucleotides read TGTGCCAGCAGCTTGATTGGCAGGGGCCCTGAAGCTTTCTTT. As protein: CASSLIGRGPEAFF.

This clone was counted between two and nine times. The chain employs TRBV5-6 and TRBJ2-3; no reliable D call. V gave up 4 bases and J gave up 0 bases, with 12 bases separating them. Germline assignment: CDR1 SGHDT and CDR2 YYEEEE. The CDR3 loop spans 15 amino acids. In DNA form, the CDR3 reads TGTGCCAGCAGCATGCGTTTGGATAGCACAGATACGCAGTATTTT. Residues: CASSMRLDSTDTQYF.

This chain links TRBV27 with TRBJ2-7; possible D gene TRBD2, 6 bases. The CDR3 totals 14 residues. The V end was cut by 4 bases, the J end by 10 bases, with 20 bases between. The germline V gene has CDR1 MNHEY and CDR2 SMNVEV (reference sequence). This chain's CDR3 is CASSYHPSTSSQYF. The CDR3 bases are TGTGCCAGCAGTTACCACCCCTCGACTAGTAGTCAGTACTTC.

V gene TRBV7-9 combines with J gene TRBJ2-2; 10 bases are a match to TRBD2. The CDR3 is 16 residues long. With V trimmed by 3 bases and J by 5 bases, 6 bases remained unmatched. The germline V gene encodes CDR1 SEHNR and CDR2 FQNEAQ (reference sequence). CDR3 residues: CASSLLAGEGTGELFF. Here the CDR3 DNA reads TGTGCCAGCAGCTTGCTAGCGGGAGAGGGAACCGGGGAGCTGTTTTTT.

This chain connects TRBV6-5 to TRBJ2-2, with D hard to call. V was clipped by 2 bases and J by 6 bases, with 7 bases between them. CDR1 is MNHEY, CDR2 SVGAGI, per germline. The CDR3 contains 13 residues. The CDR3 loop reads CASSYRLSGELFF. The CDR3 DNA reads TGTGCCAGCAGTTACCGGCTCTCCGGGGAGCTGTTTTTT.

V is TRBV6-1 and J is TRBJ2-7; TRBD1 agrees at 12 bases. After removal of 0 bases from V and 4 bases from J, the junction contained 10 bases not matched to a gene. In germline, CDR1 is MNHNS, CDR2 SASEGT. CDR3 size: 18 residues. CDR3 in DNA: TGTGCCAGCAGTGAAGCTTGGGACAGGGGGCCAGTTCGGTACGAGCAGTACTTC. It codes for CASSEAWDRGPVRYEQYF.

The rearrangement uses TRBV19 and TRBJ1-2; 7 bases are shared with TRBD1. This CDR3 has 15 residues. The trim removed 7 bases at V and 2 bases at J, leaving 10 bases unmatched. The V gene's germline CDR1 is LNHDA and CDR2 SQIVND (reference sequence). CDR3 coding DNA: TGTGCCAGTACCACGAACAGGGGATCAAACTATGGCTACACCTTC. Encoded protein: CASTTNRGSNYGYTF.

The CDR3 region has the DNA TGTGCCAGCAGTACCGGGACAGGGCGCTACGAGCAGTACTTC. It yields the protein CASSTGTGRYEQYF. V and J are TRBV28 and TRBJ2-7; 9 bases fit TRBD1. The trim removed 5 bases at V and 3 bases at J, leaving 5 bases unmatched. Per the germline V gene, CDR1 is MDHEN and CDR2 is SYDVKM. The CDR3 extends over 14 amino acids.

This clone was recorded a few times. The genes are TRBV7-2 and TRBJ2-1; 10 nucleotides line up with TRBD1. The junction had 3 bases not matched to a gene; V was cut back by 1 base and J by 3 bases. The CDR3 contains 16 residues. CDR1 and CDR2 (germline): SGHTA, FQGNSA. CDR3 sequence: CASSLGQGANYNEQFF. The CDR3 coding sequence is TGTGCCAGCAGCTTAGGACAGGGGGCAAACTACAATGAGCAGTTCTTC.

The chain combines TRBV11-2 with TRBJ2-5; D is undetermined. The J call may be faulty, since TRBJ2-7 better matches the DNA end. Germline V CDR1 and CDR2: SGHAT, FQNNGV. This CDR3 is 12 amino acids long. For the CDR3, the DNA is TGTGCCAGCAGCTTGGGTGTCTACGAGCAGTACTTC. Residues: CASSLGVYEQYF.

This sequence joins TRBV30 and TRBJ2-1, with TRBD1 identical over 8 bases. Per germline, CDR1 GTSNPN and CDR2 SVGIG (reference sequence). V was clipped by 1 base and J by 6 bases; unmatched bases: 8. This CDR3 spans 15 amino acids. The CDR3 here is CAWSEDRALINEQFF. The DNA of the CDR3 is TGTGCCTGGAGTGAGGACAGGGCCCTTATCAATGAGCAGTTCTTC.

The DNA for the CDR3 is TGTGCCACAGAGCCGGGTCCAGCCCCCGGGGAGCTGTTTTTT. This translates into CATEPGPAPGELFF. The V and J genes are TRBV10-3 and TRBJ2-2; D not resolved. V shed 10 bases and J shed 6 bases, with 18 bases lying between them. CDR1 is ENHRY and CDR2 is SYGVKD in the germline V gene. The CDR3 runs to 14 residues.

This clone was counted a single time. The chain recombines TRBV7-9 with TRBJ2-3, with a tentative D call TRBD2 (6 bases). Trimming pared 5 bases from V and 0 bases from J, leaving 15 bases between. The V gene's germline CDR1 is SEHNR and CDR2 FQNEAQ (reference sequence). CDR3 size: 16 residues. In nucleotides, the CDR3 is TGTGCCAGCAGCCTAAGAGGACTACCAAGCACAGATACGCAGTATTTT. As protein: CASSLRGLPSTDTQYF.

The chain links TRBV6-9 to TRBJ2-5, with D unresolved. From germline, CDR1 is MNHGY and CDR2 SVAAGI. Between the trimmed V and J ends, which lost 10 bases and 4 bases, there was a span of 1 base. This CDR3 is 8 amino acids long. In nucleotides, the CDR3 is TGTGCCATAGAGACCCAGTACTTC. Encoded protein: CAIETQYF.

This chain uses TRBV15 with TRBJ1-5; TRBD1 matches at 7 bases. V lost 5 bases, J lost 5 bases, and 3 bases stayed unmatched. CDR3 length equals 13 residues. The germline V gene has CDR1 LNHNV and CDR2 YYDKDF (reference sequence). CDR3 sequence reads: CATSRDSYQPQHF. CDR3 nucleotides: TGTGCCACCAGCCGGGACAGCTATCAGCCCCAGCATTTT.

This sequence joins TRBV29-1 and TRBJ2-5; D may match TRBD1 or TRBD2 (5 bases each). The V gene's germline CDR1 is SQVTM and CDR2 ANQGSEA. V was cut by 7 bases and J by 5 bases, with 11 bases left in between. The CDR3 consists of 11 residues. This chain's CDR3 is CSAGEGETQYF. The CDR3 DNA reads TGCAGCGCCGGCGAGGGGGAGACCCAGTACTTC.

This chain uses TRBV29-1 with TRBJ2-2; TRBD2 is a possible D gene (5 bases). Trimming pared 7 bases from V and 7 bases from J, leaving 16 bases between. The CDR3 contains 13 residues. CDR1 and CDR2 from the germline V gene are SQVTM and ANQGSEA. The CDR3 loop is CSADTAGIGELFF. The DNA for the CDR3 is TGCAGCGCGGATACGGCGGGTATCGGGGAGCTGTTTTTT.

CDR3 nucleotide sequence: TGTGCCAGCAGCTTAACTAGCGGGAGTTTGAATACGCAGTATTTT. This translates into CASSLTSGSLNTQYF. The chain carries TRBV7-2 and TRBJ2-3; TRBD2 aligns across 11 bases. CDR3 length: 15 amino acids. J was trimmed by 7 bases and V by 2 bases; bases with no gene match: 5. CDR1 SGHTA and CDR2 FQGNSA come from the germline V gene.

The J gene is TRBJ2-1, the V gene TRBV29-1; 8 positions agree with TRBD2. J lost 2 bases, V lost 5 bases, and 2 bases had no gene match. Looked up from germline, CDR1 is SQVTM and CDR2 is ANQGSEA. The length of the CDR3 is 13 residues. In nucleotides, the CDR3 is TGCAGCGTTCAGACTAGCGCCTACAATGAGCAGTTCTTC. Translated: CSVQTSAYNEQFF.

The J gene is TRBJ1-6, the V gene TRBV6-1; D is undetermined. The CDR3 consists of 15 residues. Trimming removed 3 bases at V and 9 bases at J, with 15 bases between. Germline loops: CDR1 MNHNS, CDR2 SASEGT. The CDR3 protein is CASSDGQAPRSPLHF. The CDR3 nucleotides are TGTGCCAGCAGTGACGGTCAGGCGCCTCGTTCACCCCTCCACTTT.